Each of the 14 T cell receptor beta chains below was sequenced from the same sample in a study of blood T cell repertoires in COVID-19. The assay was immunoSEQ multiplex PCR, and TCRdb's table has in-frame clones only and misses some. The table lists approximately 210,000 clones, about 91% of them singletons, with about 1.5% in the top ten. Sample: peripheral blood. The receptors were gathered from a man aged 18 to 29 with active or convalescent COVID-19.

The chain employs TRBV2 and TRBJ2-7, with D hard to call. The CDR3 consists of 14 residues. The V gene's germline CDR1 is SNHLY and CDR2 FYNNEI. Trimming took 1 base from V and 0 from J, leaving 7 bases between them. The CDR3 sequence is CASSEVWSSYEQYF. CDR3 nucleotides: TGTGCCAGCAGTGAAGTTTGGAGCTCCTACGAGCAGTACTTC.

The chain has TRBV18 and TRBJ2-5; D call uncertain. V shed 3 bases and J shed 3 bases, with 11 bases lying between them. This CDR3 spans 14 amino acids. Germline V gene data show CDR1 as KGHSH and CDR2 as LQKENI. The CDR3 sequence is CASSPTNRKETQYF. In DNA, the CDR3 is TGTGCCAGCTCACCGACAAACAGAAAAGAGACCCAGTACTTC.

The gene calls are TRBV3-1 (or the pseudogene TRBV3-2) and TRBJ1-1; 8 bases are shared with TRBD1. The germline gives CDR1 LGHDT, CDR2 YNNKEL (reference sequence). The V gene end was trimmed by 3 bases and the J gene end by 5 bases; junction bases not matched to a gene: 5. CDR3 size: 14 residues. CDR3: CASSHRQGSTEAFF. Written as DNA, the CDR3 is TGTGCCAGCAGCCATCGACAGGGGAGTACTGAAGCTTTCTTT.

This clone occurred a few times. The J gene is TRBJ1-1, the V gene TRBV11-2, with TRBD1 as a possible D gene (5 bases). Germline V lookup: CDR1 SGHAT, CDR2 FQNNGV. The length of the CDR3 is 14 residues. V was shortened by 1 base and J by 1 base, with 7 bases between the two germline ends. The CDR3 region is CASSLGGGNTEAFF. The CDR3 DNA reads as TGTGCCAGCAGCTTAGGCGGGGGGAACACTGAAGCTTTCTTT.

This chain connects TRBV7-2 to TRBJ1-3; D ambiguous. Germline V gene sequence: CDR1 SGHTA, CDR2 FQGNSA. V was pared by 5 bases and J by 1 base, with 6 bases between. The CDR3 runs to 13 residues. In DNA, the CDR3 is TGTGCCAGCAGCACGCGGTCTGGAAACACCATATATTTT. Its translation: CASSTRSGNTIYF.

The chain combines TRBV27 with TRBJ2-7; D is possibly TRBD2 (6 bases). Germline V gene data show CDR1 as MNHEY and CDR2 as SMNVEV (reference sequence). V was trimmed by 2 bases and J by 0 bases, leaving 14 bases between them. The length of the CDR3 is 16 residues. The chain's CDR3 is CASSLGTPPSSYEQYF. CDR3 nucleotides: TGTGCCAGCAGTTTAGGGACTCCTCCTAGCTCCTACGAGCAGTACTTC.

This clone was picked up many times. This chain uses TRBV10-2 with TRBJ2-7; 9 positions agree with TRBD1. Germline V lookup: CDR1 WSHSY, CDR2 SAAADI. The CDR3 runs 13 residues. Unmatched junction bases numbered 5, after V lost 5 bases and J lost 6 bases. DNA for the CDR3: TGCGCCAGCAGTCGCGGACAGGGGCTCGAGCAGTACTTC. Translation: CASSRGQGLEQYF.

This clone was recorded a few times. The chain links TRBV11-1 to TRBJ2-1, with TRBD1 matching over 11 bases. This CDR3 contains 14 residues. V shed 5 bases and J 7 bases; nucleotides not matched to a gene: 4. From germline, CDR1 is SGHAT and CDR2 FQDESV (reference sequence). Here the CDR3 reads CASSPGQGANEQFF. The CDR3 DNA reads as TGTGCCAGCAGCCCCGGACAGGGGGCGAATGAGCAGTTCTTC.

In the case of this clone: Relative to the germline gene, one junction end is altered; a read error may explain this. The chain links TRBV28 to TRBJ2-7; 9 bases agree with TRBD1. Germline V lookup: CDR1 MDHEN, CDR2 SYDVKM. The CDR3 covers 16 residues. CDR3 in DNA: TGTGCCAGCAGTGCCGCTACACAGGGGGCGCAGTACGTGCAGTACTTC. Translation: CASSAATQGAQYVQYF. Together with reference TRBV28 and TRBJ2-7, the CDR3 gives the full variable domain: DVKVTQSSRYLVKRTGEKVFLECVQDMDHENMFWYRQDPGLGLRLIYFSYDVKMKEKGDIPEGYSVSREKKERFSLILESASTNQTSMYLCASSAATQGAQYVQYFGPGTRLTVT.

The CDR3 DNA reads as TGTGCCAGCAGCCCGGGGCAAGAGACCCAGTACTTC. It is translated as CASSPGQETQYF. This chain joins TRBV6-5 and TRBJ2-5, with D possibly being TRBD2 (5 bases). V lost 6 bases to trimming and J lost 2 bases, with 7 bases between them. The V gene's germline CDR1 is MNHEY and CDR2 SVGAGI. CDR3 length: 12 amino acids.

The genes are TRBV5-6 and TRBJ2-1; 12 bases are shared with TRBD1. The ends lost 4 bases at V and 6 bases at J; junction bases unmatched: 5. The CDR3 consists of 15 residues. The germline CDR1 and CDR2 sequences are SGHDT and YYEEEE. The chain's CDR3 is CASSQGQGAINEQFF. CDR3 sequence (DNA): TGTGCCAGCAGCCAGGGACAGGGGGCAATCAATGAGCAGTTCTTC.

In this sample, this clone turned up once. As DNA, the CDR3 is TGTGCCAGCAGTGGCTTGGGAGCTGGGGCCAACGTCCTGACTTTC. Residues: CASSGLGAGANVLTF. This chain joins TRBV2 and TRBJ2-6, with a weak D call TRBD2 (5 bases). Per the germline V gene, CDR1 is SNHLY and CDR2 is FYNNEI. The CDR3 has 15 residues. Trimming shortened V by 4 bases and J by 2 bases, and 9 bases separated the two germline ends.

This sequence joins TRBV3-1 (or the pseudogene TRBV3-2) and TRBJ2-5; D not resolved. Germline V gene data show CDR1 as LGHDT and CDR2 as YNNKEL (reference sequence). V lost 1 base to trimming and J lost 5 bases, with 5 bases between them. CDR3 length equals 12 residues. The CDR3 sequence: CASSQVSETQYF. CDR3 coding DNA: TGTGCCAGCAGCCAAGTGTCGGAGACCCAGTACTTC.

This clone was found once. The chain is built from TRBV2 and TRBJ2-1, with 11 bases matching TRBD2. CDR1 and CDR2 (germline): SNHLY, FYNNEI. There are 14 residues in the CDR3. The ends lost 3 bases at V and 9 bases at J; junction bases unmatched: 4. Here the CDR3 reads CASSETSGMSEQFF. Here the CDR3 DNA reads TGTGCCAGCAGTGAGACTAGCGGGATGAGTGAGCAGTTCTTC.